This section outlines one T cell receptor beta chain sequence together with its context. The sample holds a few counts of this clonotype. The antigen it recognizes is unknown. Per-base qualities were not stored, and no clone one base away is much larger. This sample was included in a study of T cells of healthy individuals (dated by TCRdb to 2017 to 2018). The germline V gene yields MRHNA for CDR1 and SNTAGT for CDR2. The CDR3 contains 15 residues, cysteine and phenylalanine counted. Kept here is only the CDR3 DNA, which spans 45 bases and is read in frame from base 1. From V the trimming removes 4 bases and from J it removes 6 bases, while the gene matches leave 1 base of the junction unaccounted for. The method behind the library was 5' RACE. The listed sequencing device is Illumina MiSeq. The raw public reads went through TCRdb reprocessing: fastp at Q25, MiXCR clone calling, in-frame beta chains kept. Every entry covers one CDR3 protein and lists the most common genes and DNA from its rows. This sample holds tens of thousands of distinct CDR3 sequences; around 15% were observed only once. In total, the top ten clones hold approximately 4.6% of the sample.

The V gene is TRBV6-4 and the J gene is TRBJ2-1; 15 bases in the junction line up with TRBD2. This TCR came from a human donor in good health. Here is the DNA: TGTGCCAGCAGTGGGACTAGCGGGGGGGCCAATGAGCAGTTCTTC. Protein translation: CASSGTSGGANEQFF.